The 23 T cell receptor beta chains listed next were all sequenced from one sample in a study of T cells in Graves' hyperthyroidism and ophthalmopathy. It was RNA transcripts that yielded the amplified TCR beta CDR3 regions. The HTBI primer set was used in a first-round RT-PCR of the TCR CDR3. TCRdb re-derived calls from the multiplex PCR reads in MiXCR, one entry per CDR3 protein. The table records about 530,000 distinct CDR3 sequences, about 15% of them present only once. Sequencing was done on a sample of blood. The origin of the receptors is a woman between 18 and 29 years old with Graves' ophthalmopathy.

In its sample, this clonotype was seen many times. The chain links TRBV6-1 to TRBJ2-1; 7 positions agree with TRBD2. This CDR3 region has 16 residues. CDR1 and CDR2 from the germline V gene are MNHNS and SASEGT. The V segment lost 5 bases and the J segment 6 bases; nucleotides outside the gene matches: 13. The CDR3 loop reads CASSRLGTGGFNEQFF. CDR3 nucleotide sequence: TGTGCCAGCAGTCGTCTAGGGACGGGGGGTTTCAATGAGCAGTTCTTC.

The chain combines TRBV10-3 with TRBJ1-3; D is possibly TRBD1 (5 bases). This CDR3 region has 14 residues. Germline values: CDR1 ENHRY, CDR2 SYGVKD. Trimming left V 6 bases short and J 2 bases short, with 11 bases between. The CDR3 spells CAIRSQGTGNTIYF. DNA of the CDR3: TGTGCCATCAGAAGTCAGGGCACTGGAAACACCATATATTTT.

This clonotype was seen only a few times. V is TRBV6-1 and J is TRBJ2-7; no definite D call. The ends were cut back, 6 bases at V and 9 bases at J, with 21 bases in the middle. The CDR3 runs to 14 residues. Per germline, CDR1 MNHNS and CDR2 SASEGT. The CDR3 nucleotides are TGTGCCAGCAGCACCCTGGACCGGGCTGAAGGGCAGTACTTC. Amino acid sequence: CASSTLDRAEGQYF.

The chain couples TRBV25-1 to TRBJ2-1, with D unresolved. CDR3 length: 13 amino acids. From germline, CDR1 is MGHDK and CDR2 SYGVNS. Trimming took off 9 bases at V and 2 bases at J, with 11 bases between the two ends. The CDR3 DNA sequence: TGTGCCAGTCTGGGTTTAACCTACAATGAGCAGTTCTTC. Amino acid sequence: CASLGLTYNEQFF.

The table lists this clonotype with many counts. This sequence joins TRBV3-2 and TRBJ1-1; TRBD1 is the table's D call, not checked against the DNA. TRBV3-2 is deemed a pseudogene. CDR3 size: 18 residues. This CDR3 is CASSQGLRTYKMNTEAFF. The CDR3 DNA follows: TGTGCCAGCAGCCAAGGTCTTAGGACATACAAGATGAACACTGAAGCTTTCTTT.

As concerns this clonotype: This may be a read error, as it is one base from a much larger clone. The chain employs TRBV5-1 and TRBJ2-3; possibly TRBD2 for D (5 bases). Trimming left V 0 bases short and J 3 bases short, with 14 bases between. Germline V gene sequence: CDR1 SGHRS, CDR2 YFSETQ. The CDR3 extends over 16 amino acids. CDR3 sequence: CASSLGAEAVTDTQYF. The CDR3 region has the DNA TGCGCCAGCAGCTTGGGGGCGGAGGCCGTAACAGATACGCAGTATTTT.

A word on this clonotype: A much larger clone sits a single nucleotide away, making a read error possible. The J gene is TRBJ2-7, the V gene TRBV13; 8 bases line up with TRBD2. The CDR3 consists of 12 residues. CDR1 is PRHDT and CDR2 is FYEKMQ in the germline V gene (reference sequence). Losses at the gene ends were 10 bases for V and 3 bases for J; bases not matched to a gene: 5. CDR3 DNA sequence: TGTGCCAACAACCGGGAGGGCTACGAGCAGTACTTC. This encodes CANNREGYEQYF.

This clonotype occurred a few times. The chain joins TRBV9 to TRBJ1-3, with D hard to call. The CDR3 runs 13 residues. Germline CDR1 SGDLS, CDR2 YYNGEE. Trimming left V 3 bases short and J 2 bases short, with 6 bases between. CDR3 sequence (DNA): TGTGCCAGCAGCGCCCCTCCTGGAAACACCATATATTTT. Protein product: CASSAPPGNTIYF. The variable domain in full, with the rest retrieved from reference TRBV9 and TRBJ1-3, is DSGVTQTPKHLITATGQRVTLRCSPRSGDLSVYWYQQSLDQGLQFLIQYYNGEERAKGNILERFSAQQFPDLHSELNLSSLELGDSALYFCASSAPPGNTIYFGEGSWLTVV.

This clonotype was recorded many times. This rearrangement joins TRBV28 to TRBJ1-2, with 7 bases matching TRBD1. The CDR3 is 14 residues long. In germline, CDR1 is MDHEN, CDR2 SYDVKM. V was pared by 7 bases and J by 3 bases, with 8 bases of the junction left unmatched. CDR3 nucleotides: TGTGCCAGCACTCCGACAGGGATGGACTATGGCTACACCTTC. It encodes CASTPTGMDYGYTF.

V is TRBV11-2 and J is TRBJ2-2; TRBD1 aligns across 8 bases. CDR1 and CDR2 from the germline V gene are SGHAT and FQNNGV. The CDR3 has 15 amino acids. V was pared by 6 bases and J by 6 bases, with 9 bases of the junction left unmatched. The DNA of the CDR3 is TGTGCCAGCAGACCTATCCAGGGGGCGCCCGGGGAGCTGTTTTTT. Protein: CASRPIQGAPGELFF.

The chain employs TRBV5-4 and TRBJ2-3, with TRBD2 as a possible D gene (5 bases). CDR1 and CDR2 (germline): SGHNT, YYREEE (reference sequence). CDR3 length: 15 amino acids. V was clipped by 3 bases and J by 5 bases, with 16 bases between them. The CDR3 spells CASSSDWSTGDTQYF. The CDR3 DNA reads TGTGCCAGCAGCTCGGACTGGTCCACGGGAGATACGCAGTATTTT.

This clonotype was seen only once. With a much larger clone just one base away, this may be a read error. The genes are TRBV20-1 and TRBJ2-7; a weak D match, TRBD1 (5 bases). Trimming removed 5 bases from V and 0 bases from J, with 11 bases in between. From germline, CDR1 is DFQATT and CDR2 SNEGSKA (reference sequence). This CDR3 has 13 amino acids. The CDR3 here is CSAGRTLSYEQYF. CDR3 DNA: TGCAGTGCTGGAAGGACACTCTCCTACGAGCAGTACTTC.

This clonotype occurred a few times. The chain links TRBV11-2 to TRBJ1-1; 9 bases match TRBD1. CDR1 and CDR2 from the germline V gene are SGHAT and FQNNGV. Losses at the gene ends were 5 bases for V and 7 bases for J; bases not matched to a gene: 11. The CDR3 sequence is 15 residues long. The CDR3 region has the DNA TGTGCCAGCAGCCCCATCTCCGGGACAGGGATTGAAGCTTTCTTT. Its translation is CASSPISGTGIEAFF.

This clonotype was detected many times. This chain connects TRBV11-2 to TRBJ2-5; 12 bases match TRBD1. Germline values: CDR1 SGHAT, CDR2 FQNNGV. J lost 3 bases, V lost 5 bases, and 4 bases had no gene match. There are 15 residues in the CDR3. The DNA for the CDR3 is TGTGCCAGCAGCGCAGGGACAGGGGGCGAAGAGACCCAGTACTTC. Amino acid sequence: CASSAGTGGEETQYF. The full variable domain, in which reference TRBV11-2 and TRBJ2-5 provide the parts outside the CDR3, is EAGVAQSPRYKIIEKRQSVAFWCNPISGHATLYWYQQILGQGPKLLIQFQNNGVVDDSQLPKDRFSAERLKGVDSTLKIQPAKLEDSAVYLCASSAGTGGEETQYFGPGTRLLVL.

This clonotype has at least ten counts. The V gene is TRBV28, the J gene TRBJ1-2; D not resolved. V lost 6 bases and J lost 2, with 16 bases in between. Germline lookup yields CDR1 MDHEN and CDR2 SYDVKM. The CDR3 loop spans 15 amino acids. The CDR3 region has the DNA TGTGCCAGCAGCCTAACCCCCCTCAGCAACTATGGCTACACCTTC. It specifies CASSLTPLSNYGYTF.

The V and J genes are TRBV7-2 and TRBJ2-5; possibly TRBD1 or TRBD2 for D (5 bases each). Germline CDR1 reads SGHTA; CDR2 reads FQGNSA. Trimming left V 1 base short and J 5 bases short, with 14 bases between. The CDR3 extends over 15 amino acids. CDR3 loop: CASSLDLQEAETQYF. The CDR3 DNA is TGTGCCAGCAGCTTAGACCTACAGGAGGCTGAGACCCAGTACTTC.

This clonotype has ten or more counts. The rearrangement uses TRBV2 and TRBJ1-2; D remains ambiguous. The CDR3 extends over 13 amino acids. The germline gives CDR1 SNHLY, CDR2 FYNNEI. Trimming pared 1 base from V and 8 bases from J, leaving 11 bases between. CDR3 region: CASSEVFSGGYTF. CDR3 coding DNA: TGTGCCAGCAGTGAAGTGTTTTCTGGAGGCTACACCTTC.

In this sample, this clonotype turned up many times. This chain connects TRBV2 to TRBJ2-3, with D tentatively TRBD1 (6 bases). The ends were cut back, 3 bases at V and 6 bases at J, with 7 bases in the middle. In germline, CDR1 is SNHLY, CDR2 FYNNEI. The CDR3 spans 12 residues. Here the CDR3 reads CASSERGDTQYF. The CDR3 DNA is TGTGCCAGCAGTGAGAGGGGGGATACGCAGTATTTT.

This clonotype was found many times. The CDR3 region is CSARRSANQPQHF. DNA of the CDR3: TGCAGTGCTAGACGGTCGGCCAATCAGCCCCAGCATTTT. The gene calls are TRBV20-1 and TRBJ1-5; D is unclear. Trimming removed 2 bases from V and 3 bases from J, with 8 bases in between. Germline V CDR1 and CDR2: DFQATT, SNEGSKA (reference sequence). The CDR3 length is 13 residues.

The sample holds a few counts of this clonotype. CDR3 residues: CATSYQAGGVRDEQFF. The DNA of the CDR3 is TGTGCCACCAGCTACCAAGCGGGAGGGGTTCGTGATGAGCAGTTCTTC. The chain joins TRBV15 to TRBJ2-1; 10 nucleotides match TRBD2. The CDR3 is 16 amino acids. Germline V gene lookup returns CDR1 LNHNV and CDR2 YYDKDF (reference sequence). The trim removed 5 bases at V and 8 bases at J, leaving 12 bases unmatched. Full variable domain (missing parts from reference TRBV15 and TRBJ2-1): DAMVIQNPRYQVTQFGKPVTLSCSQTLNHNVMYWYQQKSSQAPKLLFHYYDKDFNNEADTPDNFQSRRPNTSFCFLDIRSPGLGDTAMYLCATSYQAGGVRDEQFFGPGTRLTVL.

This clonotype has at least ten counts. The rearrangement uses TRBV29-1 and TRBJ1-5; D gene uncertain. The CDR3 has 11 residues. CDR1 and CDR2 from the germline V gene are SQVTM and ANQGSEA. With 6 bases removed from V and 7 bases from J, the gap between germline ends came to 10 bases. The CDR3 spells CSVPEGQPQHF. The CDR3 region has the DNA TGCAGCGTCCCCGAGGGCCAGCCCCAGCATTTT. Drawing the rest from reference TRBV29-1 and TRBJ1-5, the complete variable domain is SAVISQKPSRDICQRGTSLTIQCQVDSQVTMMFWYRQQPGQSLTLIATANQGSEATYESGFVIDKFPISRPNLTFSTLTVSNMSPEDSSIYLCSVPEGQPQHFGDGTRLSIL.

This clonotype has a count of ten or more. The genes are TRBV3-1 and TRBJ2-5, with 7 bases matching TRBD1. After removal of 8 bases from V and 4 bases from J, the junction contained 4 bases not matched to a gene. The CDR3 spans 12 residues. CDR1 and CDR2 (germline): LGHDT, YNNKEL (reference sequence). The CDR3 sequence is CASRTGRETQYF. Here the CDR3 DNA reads TGTGCCAGCCGGACAGGTCGAGAGACCCAGTACTTC.

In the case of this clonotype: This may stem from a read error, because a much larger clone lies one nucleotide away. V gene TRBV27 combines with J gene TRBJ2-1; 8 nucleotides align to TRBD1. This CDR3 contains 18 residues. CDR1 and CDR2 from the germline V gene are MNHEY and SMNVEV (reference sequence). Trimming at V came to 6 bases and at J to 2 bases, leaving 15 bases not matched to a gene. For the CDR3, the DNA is TGTGCCAGCAGCGCCCTAACCCAGGCAGGGGGCACCTACAATGAGCAGTTCTTC. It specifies CASSALTQAGGTYNEQFF.